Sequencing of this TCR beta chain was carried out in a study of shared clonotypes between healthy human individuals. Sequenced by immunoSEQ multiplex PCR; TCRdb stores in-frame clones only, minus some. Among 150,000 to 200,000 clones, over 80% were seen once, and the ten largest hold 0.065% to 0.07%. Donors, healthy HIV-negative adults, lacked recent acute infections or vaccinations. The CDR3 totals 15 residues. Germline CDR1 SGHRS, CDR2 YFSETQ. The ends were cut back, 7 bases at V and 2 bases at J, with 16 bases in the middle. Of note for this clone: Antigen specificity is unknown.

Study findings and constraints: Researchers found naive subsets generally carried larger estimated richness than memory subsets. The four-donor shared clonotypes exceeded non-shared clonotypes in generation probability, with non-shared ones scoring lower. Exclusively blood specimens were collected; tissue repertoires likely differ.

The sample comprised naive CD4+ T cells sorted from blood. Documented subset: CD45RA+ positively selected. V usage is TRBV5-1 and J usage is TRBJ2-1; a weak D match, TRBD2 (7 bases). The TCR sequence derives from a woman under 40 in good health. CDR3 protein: CASQSGDNPYNEQFF. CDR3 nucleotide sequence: TGCGCCAGCCAAAGCGGGGACAACCCCTACAATGAGCAGTTCTTC.